This T cell receptor (beta chain) stems from a study of shared clonotypes between healthy human individuals. Only in-frame clones appear in the TCRdb table, and some are missing; sequencing was by immunoSEQ multiplex PCR. The data show fewer than 650,000 clones, around 78% seen once. V lost 8 bases to trimming and J lost 11 bases; unmatched junction nucleotides: 10. Germline V gene data show CDR1 as MDHEN and CDR2 as SYDVKM. The CDR3 is 14 amino acids. The chain links TRBV28 to TRBJ2-5; 14 bases agree with TRBD2. The source of this sequence is a woman aged 40-49 years in good health. Some clones in this sample may be carry-over from other donors' samples. What was sequenced was PBMCs. The DNA of the CDR3 is TGTGCCAGCGGAAAGGGACTAGCGGGAGTTGAGCAGTACTTC. Amino acids: CASGKGLAGVEQYF.